A selection of T cell receptor beta chains follows, all from one sample in a study of molecular identifiers for immune sequencing clone quantification. TCRdb reanalysed the PCR reads using MiXCR and keeps one entry per CDR3 protein. The sample comprises around 320,000 distinct CDR3 sequences, over 20% of which are singletons, and 0.74% rests with the top ten. The sequenced sample consisted of naive CD8+ T cells from blood, with Jurkat cell RNA spiked in. The receptor set was obtained from a human donor in good health. Some libraries in this study had Jurkat cell RNA spiked in. Each CDR3 is given with its conserved first and last residue. A D gene is named only where the DNA matches it firmly. A clone size is listed for some rows: how often the clone was seen (once, few, many), or a class if it is expanded.

clone size | J gene | D gene | V gene | CDR3 protein | CDR3 DNA
many | TRBJ2-7 | . | TRBV6-5 | CASSPMGLSSYEQYF | TGTGCCAGCAGTCCCATGGGGCTCAGCTCCTACGAGCAGTACTTC
many | TRBJ2-1 | . | TRBV4-3 | CASSQDRAKYNEQFF | TGCGCCAGCAGCCAAGACAGGGCTAAATACAATGAGCAGTTCTTC
. | TRBJ2-1 | TRBD2 | TRBV9 | CASSPEGLALWDEQFF | TGTGCCAGCAGCCCCGAGGGACTAGCGCTTTGGGATGAGCAGTTCTTC
. | TRBJ1-4 | . | TRBV20-1 | CSARDGGTSTNEKLFF | TGCAGTGCTAGAGATGGAGGGACCTCAACTAATGAAAAACTGTTTTTT
few | TRBJ1-1 | . | TRBV27 | CASSLSLGGFKTEAFF | TGTGCCAGCAGTTTATCTTTGGGGGGCTTTAAGACTGAAGCTTTCTTT
few | TRBJ1-1 | TRBD1 | TRBV7-9 | CASSLPQGFEAFF | TGTGCCAGCAGCTTACCACAGGGGTTCGAAGCTTTCTTT
. | TRBJ1-3 | . | TRBV20-1 | CSARVNGFSSGNTIYF | TGCAGTGCTAGAGTTAACGGGTTTTCCTCTGGAAACACCATATATTTT
. | TRBJ1-1 | . | TRBV19 | CAGSIARNTEAFF | TGTGCCGGTAGCATCGCCAGGAACACTGAAGCTTTCTTT
few | TRBJ2-5 | TRBD1 | TRBV9 | CASSPGQGLETQYF | TGTGCCAGCAGCCCGGGACAGGGCCTTGAGACCCAGTACTTC
many | TRBJ2-2 | . | TRBV7-6 | CASSHRTGELFF | TGTGCCAGCAGCCATCGGACCGGGGAGCTGTTTTTT
many | TRBJ1-1 | . | TRBV29-1 | CSVPSNTEAFF | TGCAGCGTTCCGTCGAACACTGAAGCTTTCTTT
. | TRBJ2-4 | . | TRBV13 | CASSLEARGPKNIPYF | TGTGCCAGCAGCTTAGAAGCCCGGGGCCCCAAAAACATTCCGTACTTC
few | TRBJ2-4 | . | TRBV7-9 | CASSGPSGKAKNIQYF | TGTGCCAGCAGCGGCCCTTCGGGGAAAGCCAAAAACATTCAGTACTTC
many | TRBJ2-1 | TRBD2 | TRBV5-1 | CASSLVVSGGDNEQFF | TGCGCCAGCAGCTTGGTTGTCAGCGGGGGGGACAATGAGCAGTTCTTC
many | TRBJ1-1 | . | TRBV6-5 | CASNTRGVTEAFF | TGTGCCAGCAATACCAGAGGGGTCACTGAAGCTTTCTTT
many | TRBJ1-5 | . | TRBV7-8 | CASTQGGQPQHF | TGTGCCAGCACCCAAGGGGGGCAGCCCCAGCATTTT
few | TRBJ2-3 | . | TRBV7-9 | CASSLGTTSSTDTQYF | TGTGCCAGCAGCTTGGGGACAACCTCTAGCACAGATACGCAGTATTTT
few | TRBJ2-5 | . | TRBV6-6 | CASSYSSGGRFPETQYF | TGTGCCAGCAGTTACTCGTCCGGGGGCCGGTTCCCAGAGACCCAGTACTTC
many | TRBJ1-1 | . | TRBV28 | CASRNYRNTEAFF | TGTGCCAGCAGAAACTACAGGAACACTGAAGCTTTCTTT
. | TRBJ1-1 | . | TRBV7-2 | CASSSLGGGRDTEAFF | TGCGCCAGCAGCTCCCTCGGGGGGGGCCGGGACACTGAAGCTTTCTTT
many | TRBJ1-2 | . | TRBV9 | CASSSPTRSQDYGYTF | TGTGCCAGCAGCTCCCCGACAAGGTCCCAGGACTATGGCTACACCTTC
. | TRBJ2-7 | . | TRBV5-6 | CASSLYRGSNYERYF | TGTGCTAGCAGCTTGTATCGCGGATCGAACTACGAGCGGTACTTC
many | TRBJ1-5 | TRBD1 | TRBV6-5 | CASSRDSTNQPQHF | TGTGCCAGCAGTCGGGACAGTACCAATCAGCCCCAGCATTTT
many | TRBJ1-1 | . | TRBV6-1 | CASRGLDTEAFF | TGTGCCAGCAGGGGCTTGGACACTGAAGCTTTCTTT
many | TRBJ1-1 | . | TRBV4-1 | CASSQVINLNTEAFF | TGCGCCAGCAGCCAAGTCATTAATCTGAACACTGAAGCTTTCTTT
few | TRBJ2-1 | TRBD1 | TRBV11-2 | CASSLQGIHYNEQFF | TGTGCCAGCAGCCTACAGGGGATCCACTACAATGAGCAGTTCTTC